This T cell receptor (beta chain) comes out of a study of blood T cells in healthy people across ages. Study-wide findings and caveats: Roughly linear age-related decline in beta diversity appeared, significant by age about 37.

The CDR3 runs 15 residues. Germline values: CDR1 ENHRY, CDR2 SYGVKD. The V segment lost 4 bases and the J segment 0 bases; nucleotides outside the gene matches: 3. This clonotype was seen a handful of times. The target antigen is unknown. A second about 6 to 12 cycle PCR used barcoded and J-beta primers. Any given sample supplied a minimum of 3 million CDR3-containing paired-end reads. TCRdb re-derived calls from the 5' RACE reads in MiXCR, one entry per CDR3 protein. The top ten clones hold 2.5% to 3.5% of a sample with about 780,000 distinct CDR3 sequences, under 30% of them seen once. The authors extracted at least 6 micrograms of total RNA per sample. These data were also filed under a second study, of T cells of mothers and their children. That paper states: Detection yielded no persistent microchimeric T cell clones.

The clonotype was recovered from a boy younger than 18 in good health. What was sequenced was blood. The chain combines TRBV10-3 with TRBJ2-3, with 8 bases fitting TRBD2. CDR3 sequence reads: CAISVGGASTDTQYF. DNA for the CDR3: TGTGCCATCAGTGTCGGGGGGGCTAGCACAGATACGCAGTATTTT.